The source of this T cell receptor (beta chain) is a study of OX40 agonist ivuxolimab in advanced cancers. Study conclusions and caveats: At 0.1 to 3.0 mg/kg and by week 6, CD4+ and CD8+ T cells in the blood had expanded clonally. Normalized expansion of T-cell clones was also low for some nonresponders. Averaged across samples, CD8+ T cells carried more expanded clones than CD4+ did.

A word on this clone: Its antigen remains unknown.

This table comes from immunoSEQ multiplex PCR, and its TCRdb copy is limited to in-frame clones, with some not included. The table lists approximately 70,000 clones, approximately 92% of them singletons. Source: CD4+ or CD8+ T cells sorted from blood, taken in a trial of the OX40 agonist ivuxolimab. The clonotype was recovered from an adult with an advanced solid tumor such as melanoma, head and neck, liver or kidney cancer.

The CDR3: CSVRSGGATYNEQFF. Here the CDR3 DNA reads TGCAGCGTAAGGAGCGGGGGGGCCACTTACAATGAGCAGTTCTTC. This chain uses TRBV29-1 with TRBJ2-1; TRBD2 matches at 10 bases. CDR3 length: 15 residues. The germline gives CDR1 SQVTM, CDR2 ANQGSEA. The ends lost 6 bases at V and 4 bases at J; junction bases unmatched: 9.